The present TCR beta chain was sequenced within a study of CD8+ T cells in alopecia areata. As the sequencing template, cDNA was produced by extracting RNA and reverse transcribing it. Method: immunoSEQ multiplex PCR; TCRdb's copy keeps in-frame clones and lacks some. The sample records about 200,000 clones, under 80% being singletons. Indicated treatment: oral pan-JAK inhibitor, 5-10 mg twice daily. PBMCs provided sorted CD4+ and CD8+ T cells. Looked up from germline, CDR1 is LGHNA and CDR2 is YSLEER. Trimming shortened V by 4 bases and J by 4 bases, and 17 bases separated the two germline ends. The CDR3 loop spans 15 amino acids.

The source is a human donor with alopecia areata. The chain carries TRBV4-3 and TRBJ2-7; possibly TRBD2 for D (6 bases). The sample was CD4+ T cells sorted from blood, taken at week 49, from a patient treated with tofacitinib. CDR3 DNA sequence: TGCGCCAGCAGCCCATACCCTAGCGTCACTTACGAGCAGTACTTC. This sequence encodes CASSPYPSVTYEQYF.